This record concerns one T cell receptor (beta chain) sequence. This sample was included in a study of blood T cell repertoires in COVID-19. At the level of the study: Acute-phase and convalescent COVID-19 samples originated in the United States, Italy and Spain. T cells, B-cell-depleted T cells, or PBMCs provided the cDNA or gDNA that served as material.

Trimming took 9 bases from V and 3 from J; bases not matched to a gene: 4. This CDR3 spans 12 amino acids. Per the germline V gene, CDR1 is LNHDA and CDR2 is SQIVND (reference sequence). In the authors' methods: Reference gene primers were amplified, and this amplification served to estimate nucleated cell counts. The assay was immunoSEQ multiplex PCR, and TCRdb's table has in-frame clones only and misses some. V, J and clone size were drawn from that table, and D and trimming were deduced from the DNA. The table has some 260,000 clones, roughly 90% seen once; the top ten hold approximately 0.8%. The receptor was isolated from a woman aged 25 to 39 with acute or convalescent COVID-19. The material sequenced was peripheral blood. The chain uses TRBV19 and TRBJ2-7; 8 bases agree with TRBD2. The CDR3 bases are TGTGCCAGCGGGAGGGGTTTCTACGAGCAGTACTTC. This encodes CASGRGFYEQYF.